The clone carrying this T cell receptor (beta chain) was seen a few times. Its target is unknown. This specimen comes from a study of siplizumab effects on memory and regulatory T cells. Study results and limitations: Siplizumab produced a significant reduction in alloreactive sequences that were traceable to unstimulated CD4+ memory cells.

Clones were read by immunoSEQ multiplex PCR, and TCRdb kept only the in-frame ones, dropping some. The table has approximately 68,000 clones, 75% to 95% seen once. Trimming removed 2 bases from V and 7 bases from J; junction bases left unmatched: 4. This CDR3 is built from 14 residues. Germline loops: CDR1 ENHRY, CDR2 SYGVKD. This receptor was obtained from a human donor in good health. Sequencing was performed on CD8+ T cells sorted from blood. V gene TRBV10-3 combines with J gene TRBJ2-1, with TRBD2 matching over 8 bases. The CDR3 protein is CAISERGGENEQFF. The CDR3 bases are TGTGCCATCAGTGAGCGGGGGGGCGAGAATGAGCAGTTCTTC.